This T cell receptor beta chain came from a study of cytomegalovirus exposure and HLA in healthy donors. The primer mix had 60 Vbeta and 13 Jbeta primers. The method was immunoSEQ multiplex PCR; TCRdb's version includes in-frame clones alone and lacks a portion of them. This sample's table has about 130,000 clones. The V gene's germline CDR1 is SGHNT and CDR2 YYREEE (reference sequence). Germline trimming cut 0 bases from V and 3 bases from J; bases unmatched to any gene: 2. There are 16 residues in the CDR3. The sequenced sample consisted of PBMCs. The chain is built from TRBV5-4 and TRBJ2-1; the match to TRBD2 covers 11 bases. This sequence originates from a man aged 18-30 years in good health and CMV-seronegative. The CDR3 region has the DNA TGTGCCAGCAGCTTGGGGGGACTAGCGGTCTACAATGAGCAGTTCTTC. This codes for CASSLGGLAVYNEQFF.